This TCR beta chain was identified during a study of technical replicates of blood from a handful of donors. Trimming cost V 7 bases and J 5 bases, with 15 bases left between them. The germline V gene encodes CDR1 SGDLS and CDR2 YYNGEE. The CDR3 is made up of 14 amino acids. TCRdb's table, derived via immunoSEQ multiplex PCR, lists solely in-frame clones and lacks some. The sample yields 65,000 to 80,000 clones, approximately 98% seen once. This chain joins TRBV9 and TRBJ2-2, with D hard to call. The origin of this receptor is a human donor in good health. The specimen was T cells isolated from PBMCs. The CDR3 reads CASGMRLFTGELFF. The CDR3 DNA reads as TGTGCCAGCGGAATGAGACTTTTTACCGGGGAGCTGTTTTTT. Combining the CDR3 with reference TRBV9 and TRBJ2-2 gives the whole variable domain DSGVTQTPKHLITATGQRVTLRCSPRSGDLSVYWYQQSLDQGLQFLIQYYNGEERAKGNILERFSAQQFPDLHSELNLSSLELGDSALYFCASGMRLFTGELFFGEGSRLTVL.